The 26 T cell receptor beta chains below were found in one sample sequenced in a study of OX40 agonist ivuxolimab in advanced cancers. Assay used: immunoSEQ multiplex PCR; TCRdb lists only in-frame clones, some missing. The sample lists roughly 74,000 clones, approximately 95% occurring once. Sequencing was performed on CD4+ or CD8+ T cells sorted from blood, taken in a trial of the OX40 agonist ivuxolimab. These receptors were collected from an adult with an advanced solid tumor such as melanoma, head and neck, liver or kidney cancer.

The chain employs TRBV4-2 and TRBJ2-2; D might be TRBD1 or TRBD2, each matching 6 bases. Trimming stripped 6 bases from V and 3 bases from J, with 11 bases between. This CDR3 contains 14 residues. Germline loops: CDR1 LGHNA, CDR2 YNFKEQ. CDR3 bases: TGTGCCAGCAGTCGGAGGGGGGACACCGGGGAGCTGTTTTTT. It specifies CASSRRGDTGELFF.

The chain is built from TRBV10-2 and TRBJ2-1, with 15 bases that match TRBD2. J lost 3 bases, V lost 4 bases, and 13 bases had no gene match. The CDR3 is 20 residues long. The germline gives CDR1 WSHSY, CDR2 SAAADI. The CDR3 DNA reads TGCGCCAGCAGTGGGTCGGGGACAGGACTAGCGGGGGGGCTCTACAATGAGCAGTTCTTC. It encodes CASSGSGTGLAGGLYNEQFF.

The CDR3 loop reads CASSSLPGDEQFF. Here the CDR3 DNA reads TGTGCCAGCAGTTCCCTGCCTGGGGATGAGCAGTTCTTC. The chain recombines TRBV6-5 with TRBJ2-1; D not certain. This CDR3 has 13 residues. Looked up from germline, CDR1 is MNHEY and CDR2 is SVGAGI. V was cut by 4 bases and J by 8 bases, with 12 bases left in between.

V is TRBV5-4 and J is TRBJ2-1, with D unresolved. Per germline, CDR1 SGHNT and CDR2 YYREEE (reference sequence). The CDR3 sequence is 12 residues long. The V end was cut by 0 bases, the J end by 9 bases, with 7 bases between. This CDR3 reads CASSLEDAEQFF. As DNA, the CDR3 is TGTGCCAGCAGCTTGGAAGACGCTGAGCAGTTCTTC.

The CDR3: CASSQLGPNYGYTF. The CDR3 DNA is TGCGCCAGCAGCCAACTTGGGCCTAACTATGGCTACACCTTC. This sequence joins TRBV4-3 and TRBJ1-2, with D unresolved. The CDR3 runs 14 residues. From germline, CDR1 is LGHNA and CDR2 YSLEER. V lost 2 bases to trimming and J lost 0 bases, with 7 bases between them.

The V call is TRBV6-1, the J call TRBJ1-2, with D possibly matching TRBD1 (5 bases). There are 12 residues in the CDR3. CDR1 and CDR2 from the germline V gene are MNHNS and SASEGT. V dropped 8 bases and J dropped 8 bases, with 15 bases sitting between them. CDR3 bases: TGTGCCAGCGGTACTGTGGGACGGGGCTACACCTTC. Its translation: CASGTVGRGYTF.

This chain connects TRBV28 to TRBJ2-7; either TRBD1 or TRBD2 may supply D (6 bases each). Germline V CDR1 and CDR2: MDHEN, SYDVKM. V was pared by 3 bases and J by 0 bases, with 30 bases between. The CDR3 extends over 21 amino acids. In DNA, the CDR3 is TGTGCCAGCAGTTTCCCTTACCTTGGGGGGCCCCCAACTCCCTCCTCCTACGAGCAGTACTTC. Residues: CASSFPYLGGPPTPSSYEQYF.

This clone showed up just a few times. The chain joins TRBV5-4 to TRBJ2-7; D might be TRBD1 or TRBD2, each matching 5 bases. The CDR3 totals 14 residues. The germline gives CDR1 SGHNT, CDR2 YYREEE (reference sequence). Trimming pared 4 bases from V and 3 bases from J, leaving 14 bases between. The CDR3 DNA is TGTGCCAGCAGCCCCTACGGAGGACACTACGAGCAGTACTTC. Translating it yields CASSPYGGHYEQYF.

The chain couples TRBV6-5 to TRBJ2-7, with D perhaps matching TRBD2 (6 bases). The V end lost 9 bases, the J end lost 1 base, and 19 bases lay between the germline ends. In germline, CDR1 is MNHEY, CDR2 SVGAGI. There are 15 residues in the CDR3. The CDR3 DNA reads TGTGCCAGTACAAGGGAAGCGGGCCCATCCTACGAGCAGTACTTC. It translates to CASTREAGPSYEQYF.

This chain connects TRBV5-6 to TRBJ2-7; D gene uncertain. Germline V gene sequence: CDR1 SGHDT, CDR2 YYEEEE. This CDR3 contains 13 residues. V was trimmed by 0 bases and J by 2 bases, leaving 6 bases between them. The CDR3 region is CASSLAVPYEQYF. CDR3 nucleotides: TGTGCCAGCAGCTTGGCGGTACCCTACGAGCAGTACTTC.

The gene calls are TRBV2 and TRBJ2-3; TRBD2 matches at 9 bases. V trimming: 7 bases; J trimming: 3 bases; junction bases outside the gene matches: 5. Germline V gene lookup returns CDR1 SNHLY and CDR2 FYNNEI. CDR3 length: 14 amino acids. CDR3 in DNA: TGTGCCAGCAAGGCTAGCGGGATTACAGATACGCAGTATTTT. Translated: CASKASGITDTQYF.

A few counts support this clone. The rearrangement joins TRBV19 to TRBJ2-1, with unresolved D. V was cut by 9 bases and J by 4 bases, with 10 bases left in between. CDR3 length: 12 residues. Germline CDR1 LNHDA, CDR2 SQIVND (reference sequence). The CDR3 DNA reads TGTGCCAGCCGTGGTGGGTACAATGAGCAGTTCTTC. It encodes CASRGGYNEQFF.

The chain couples TRBV6-5 to TRBJ1-1; TRBD1 matches 7 bases. V dropped 6 bases and J dropped 7; count of bases not matched to a gene: 8. Germline V gene sequence: CDR1 MNHEY, CDR2 SVGAGI. The CDR3 runs to 13 residues. Written as DNA, the CDR3 is TGTGCCAGCAGCCCGACAGGGTCTCTTGAAGCTTTCTTT. It specifies CASSPTGSLEAFF.

V gene TRBV7-2 combines with J gene TRBJ1-1; D is unresolved. Trimming removed 5 bases at V and 1 base at J, with 17 bases between. In germline, CDR1 is SGHTA, CDR2 FQGNSA. The CDR3 has 16 amino acids. In DNA form, the CDR3 reads TGTGCCAGCAGCCCCTCCGATGGCCACACGAACACTGAAGCTTTCTTT. Translated, it gives CASSPSDGHTNTEAFF.

The chain is built from TRBV10-3 and TRBJ1-2; D might be TRBD1 (6 bases). Germline-derived CDR1 and CDR2 are ENHRY and SYGVKD. This CDR3 contains 14 residues. V lost 5 bases to trimming and J lost 1 base, with 11 bases between them. The CDR3 DNA is TGTGCCATCAGTCTGAAGGGGGTTAACTATGGCTACACCTTC. Its translation is CAISLKGVNYGYTF.

The genes are TRBV7-9 and TRBJ1-6; 9 bases align to TRBD1. With 5 bases clipped from V and 10 bases from J, the junction kept 12 bases outside the gene matches. Looked up from germline, CDR1 is SEHNR and CDR2 is FQNEAQ (reference sequence). The CDR3 has 16 amino acids. DNA for the CDR3: TGTGCCAGCAGCCAACAAGGACAGGGGTTTCGGTCACCCCTCCACTTT. It translates to CASSQQGQGFRSPLHF.

The rearrangement joins TRBV11-2 to TRBJ2-1; no definite D call. This CDR3 is 12 amino acids long. In germline, CDR1 is SGHAT, CDR2 FQNNGV. The V end was cut by 5 bases, the J end by 7 bases, with 9 bases between. For the CDR3, the DNA is TGTGCCAGCAGCCACCGCGTGAATGAGCAGTTCTTC. Protein product: CASSHRVNEQFF.

V gene TRBV11-3 combines with J gene TRBJ2-1; TRBD1 or TRBD2 may be the D gene (7 bases each). Germline-derived CDR1 and CDR2 are SGHNT and YENEEA. V was clipped by 1 base and J by 6 bases, with 10 bases between them. The CDR3 has 14 amino acids. The CDR3 sequence is CASSLGRGGNEQFF. The CDR3 bases are TGTGCCAGCAGCTTAGGCAGGGGGGGCAATGAGCAGTTCTTC.

This clone has a single count. The rearrangement joins TRBV5-4 to TRBJ2-5, with TRBD2 matching 7 bases. The better agreement between TRBJ2-7 and the DNA end casts doubt on the J call. This CDR3 is 14 amino acids long. The germline V gene has CDR1 SGHNT and CDR2 YYREEE (reference sequence). The DNA of the CDR3 is TGTGCCAGCAGCTCCGGGGGGTCCACCTACGAGCAGTACTTC. Protein product: CASSSGGSTYEQYF.

The CDR3 here is CASSLVGQDLNEQFF. CDR3 DNA: TGCGCCAGCAGCTTGGTTGGACAGGATTTAAATGAGCAGTTCTTC. The gene calls are TRBV5-1 and TRBJ2-1, with 7 bases matching TRBD1. This CDR3 is built from 15 residues. Germline CDR1 and CDR2: SGHRS and YFSETQ. The V and J ends lost 0 bases and 7 bases, in that order; junction bases with no gene match: 7.

This chain joins TRBV18 and TRBJ1-4; maybe TRBD1 (5 bases). Trimming shortened V by 5 bases and J by 4 bases, and 11 bases separated the two germline ends. This CDR3 is 14 amino acids long. Germline V lookup: CDR1 KGHSH, CDR2 LQKENI. In DNA, the CDR3 is TGTGCCAGCTCAGGAGGGGCTTATAATGAAAAACTGTTTTTT. It specifies CASSGGAYNEKLFF.

This chain joins TRBV5-4 and TRBJ1-1; the D is unclear. Per germline, CDR1 SGHNT and CDR2 YYREEE (reference sequence). Trimming left V 1 base short and J 4 bases short, with 5 bases between. This CDR3 comprises 12 residues. As DNA, the CDR3 is TGTGCCAGCAGCTTGTTGGGCACTGAAGCTTTCTTT. Translation: CASSLLGTEAFF.

The V call is TRBV11-2, the J call TRBJ2-5; the match to TRBD1 covers 8 bases. V lost 5 bases, J lost 3 bases, and 5 bases stayed unmatched. CDR1 SGHAT and CDR2 FQNNGV come from the germline V gene. CDR3 length: 14 amino acids. CDR3: CASSQVQGEETQYF. CDR3 coding DNA: TGTGCCAGCAGCCAGGTACAGGGGGAAGAGACCCAGTACTTC.

The chain links TRBV30 to TRBJ2-7; D ambiguous. Trimming left V 0 bases short and J 6 bases short, with 18 bases between. From germline, CDR1 is GTSNPN and CDR2 SVGIG (reference sequence). The CDR3 is 15 amino acids. DNA for the CDR3: TGTGCCTGGAGTGTTCGAGGCGTAGCCCTGAGCGAGCAGTACTTC. Its protein is CAWSVRGVALSEQYF.

The CDR3 DNA is TGTGCCAGCAGCTTAGGGCCAGGTGAGCAGTTCTTC. Translated, it gives CASSLGPGEQFF. This rearrangement joins TRBV7-9 to TRBJ2-1; D is undetermined. The V end was cut by 1 base, the J end by 9 bases, with 7 bases between. CDR1 and CDR2 from the germline V gene are SEHNR and FQNEAQ (reference sequence). This CDR3 spans 12 amino acids. Full variable domain (rest looked up from reference TRBV7-9 and TRBJ2-1): DTGVSQNPRHKITKRGQNVTFRCDPISEHNRLYWYRQTLGQGPEFLTYFQNEAQLEKSRLLSDRFSAERPKGSFSTLEIQRTEQGDSAMYLCASSLGPGEQFFGPGTRLTVL.

The J gene is TRBJ1-5, the V gene TRBV19; perhaps TRBD1 as D (6 bases). Germline values: CDR1 LNHDA, CDR2 SQIVND (reference sequence). Trimming took 6 bases from V and 4 from J, leaving 13 bases between them. The CDR3 covers 14 residues. CDR3 sequence: CASSSGVWNQPQHF. Written as DNA, the CDR3 is TGTGCCAGTAGCTCAGGGGTGTGGAATCAGCCCCAGCATTTT.